These T cell receptor beta chains were read from a single sample in a study of blood T cell repertoires in COVID-19. Produced via immunoSEQ multiplex PCR; TCRdb's table is partial and in-frame only. Here the sample spans under 250,000 clones, approximately 83% being singletons. Sample: peripheral blood. These receptors all come from an older woman with acute or convalescent COVID-19. CDR3s include the opening cysteine and the closing phenylalanine or tryptophan. D genes are given only for firm matches. Size is stated for part of the rows, as once, few or many counts, or as a class when the clone is expanded.

j_call	clone_size	d_call	v_call	cdr3_nt	cdr3_aa
TRBJ1-6	.	TRBD1	TRBV9	TGTGCCAGCAGCGGATCGGGACAGAATGCTTCACCCCTCCACTTT	CASSGSGQNASPLHF
TRBJ1-5	.	TRBD1	TRBV6-6	TGTGCCAGCAGGCAACAGGGGGCTGTTGTTAATCAGCCCCAGCATTTT	CASRQQGAVVNQPQHF
TRBJ2-7	.	TRBD1	TRBV28	TGTGCCAGCAGCGCCCCGGGACAGGGGGATAACTTC	CASSAPGQGDNF
TRBJ2-1	.	TRBD2	TRBV29-1	TGCAGCGTCGGGGGGGTACGCTACAATGAGCAGTTCTTC	CSVGGVRYNEQFF
TRBJ1-1	once	.	TRBV11-3	TGTGCCAGCAGCAGAACAGGTGCGAACACTGAAGCTTTCTTT	CASSRTGANTEAFF
TRBJ2-2	.	TRBD1	TRBV5-1	TGCGCCAGCAGCCCGGGACAGGCGCTCGCCCTGGGGGAGCTGTTTTTT	CASSPGQALALGELFF
TRBJ1-1	.	TRBD1	TRBV7-2	TGTGCCAGCAGCACCACAGGGGGCCGGTCCACTGAAGCTTTCTTT	CASSTTGGRSTEAFF
TRBJ1-6	.	.	TRBV11-2	TGTGCCAGCAGCTTAGAGATGGAGGTTTCACCCCTCCACTTT	CASSLEMEVSPLHF
TRBJ2-2	.	TRBD1	TRBV2	TGTGCCAGCACTATGACAGGGATCGGGGAGCTGTTTTTT	CASTMTGIGELFF
TRBJ2-3	.	.	TRBV9	TGTGCCAGCAGCACGAGCTTCACAGATACGCAGTATTTT	CASSTSFTDTQYF
TRBJ1-2	.	.	TRBV6-6	TGTGCCAGCACCCCAGGTTTTGGCTACACCTTC	CASTPGFGYTF
TRBJ2-2	.	TRBD1	TRBV7-6	TGTGCCAGCAGCCCCGGGACAGGGGTAAACGGGGAGCTGTTTTTT	CASSPGTGVNGELFF
TRBJ1-4	.	.	TRBV12-1	TGTGCCAGCAGCCCACTGCCTAATGAAAAACTGTTTTTT	CASSPLPNEKLFF
TRBJ2-5	.	.	TRBV25-1	TGTGCCAGCAGTGTTTTCGGGGGGCCGTTTGAGACCCAGTACTTC	CASSVFGGPFETQYF
TRBJ1-2	.	.	TRBV5-1	TGCGCCAGCAGCTTGTCCACAGCTACTAACTATGGCTACACCTTC	CASSLSTATNYGYTF
TRBJ2-3	.	.	TRBV10-2	TGCGCCAGCAGTGACATGGGGGGGGCCACAGATACGCAGTATTTT	CASSDMGGATDTQYF
TRBJ1-5	.	.	TRBV15	TGTGCCACCAGTGAACTTAAGGGAGGCAATCAGCCCCAGCATTTT	CATSELKGGNQPQHF
TRBJ1-2	.	.	TRBV6-4	TGTGCCAGCAGTTCGAACCCCGGGGGAGGGATTTCTGGCTACACCTTC	CASSSNPGGGISGYTF
TRBJ2-5	.	.	TRBV18	TGTGCCAGCTCACCACGGGGCAGTCAGGAGACCCAGTACTTC	CASSPRGSQETQYF
TRBJ2-3	.	TRBD1	TRBV5-1	TGCGCCAGCAGCCCAAGGGGGCAGACTAGCACAGATACGCAGTATTTT	CASSPRGQTSTDTQYF
TRBJ1-2	.	.	TRBV9	TGTGCCAGCAGCGTAGGGGTAGCACTCTATGGCTACACCTTC	CASSVGVALYGYTF
TRBJ2-7	.	.	TRBV19	TGTGCCAGTAGTCGACAGGTTACCTACGAGCAGTACTTC	CASSRQVTYEQYF
TRBJ2-3	.	.	TRBV4-1	TGCGCCAGCAGCCACTTCTTTGCGGGTGGGACAGATACGCAGTATTTT	CASSHFFAGGTDTQYF
TRBJ2-1	.	TRBD1	TRBV7-2	TGTGCCAGCAGCTTATTCACAGGGGCCTACAATGAGCAGTTCTTC	CASSLFTGAYNEQFF
TRBJ1-2	.	TRBD1	TRBV28	TGTGCCAGCAGTACGAGATACAGGGGGGTGTGGGGCTACACCTTC	CASSTRYRGVWGYTF
TRBJ2-3	.	.	TRBV7-9	TGTGCCAGCAGCCCAAGGGGGGATACGCAGTATTTT	CASSPRGDTQYF
TRBJ2-1	.	TRBD1	TRBV11-1	TGTGCCAGCAGCTCGGGACAGGGGGCTGTTGAGCAGTTCTTC	CASSSGQGAVEQFF
TRBJ2-7	.	.	TRBV15	TGTGCCACCAGCAGAGATCCGGGGCGCAGGGGTGGGGAGCAGTACTTC	CATSRDPGRRGGEQYF
TRBJ1-2	.	.	TRBV9	TGTGCCAGCAGCAACCACGCCGGGACAACAACTAACTATGGCTACACCTTC	CASSNHAGTTTNYGYTF
TRBJ1-1	.	.	TRBV3-1/TRBV3-2	TGTGCCAGCAGCCAAGATCTAAGACTATTGAACACTGAAGCTTTCTTT	CASSQDLRLLNTEAFF
TRBJ1-5	.	.	TRBV28	TGTGCCAGCACCCTCGGGGGTTATCAGCCCCAGCATTTT	CASTLGGYQPQHF
TRBJ1-1	.	TRBD1	TRBV10-2	TGCGCCAGCAGTGGACAGGGGGTCACTGAAGCTTTCTTT	CASSGQGVTEAFF
TRBJ1-2	.	TRBD1	TRBV5-4	TGTGCCAGCACCCAACCGGGTAGACAGGGGGGTTACTATGGCTACACCTTC	CASTQPGRQGGYYGYTF
TRBJ2-4	.	TRBD2	TRBV28	TGTGCCAGCACCGCGGCCGGACTAGCCGGTGGCATTCAGTACTTC	CASTAAGLAGGIQYF
TRBJ2-1	.	TRBD2	TRBV3-1/TRBV3-2	TGTGCCAGCAGCCAACTAGCGGGGGGGTCTAATGAGCAGTTCTTC	CASSQLAGGSNEQFF
TRBJ2-7	few	TRBD1	TRBV5-1	TGCGCCAGCAGCGTGGACAGGGGGCGCGCCGAGCAGTACTTC	CASSVDRGRAEQYF
TRBJ2-1	once	.	TRBV28	TGTGCCAGCAGTCCTTCTCTGGGGCCCGTATCTGAGCAGTTCTTC	CASSPSLGPVSEQFF
TRBJ1-1	.	.	TRBV21-1	TGTGCCAGCAGCTTGAACCTCCGGGGGGAGATGAACACTGAAGCTTTCTTT	CASSLNLRGEMNTEAFF
TRBJ1-6	.	.	TRBV28	TGTGCCAGCAGTCAGGCCCTTGGTTCACCCCTCCACTTT	CASSQALGSPLHF
TRBJ2-3	.	.	TRBV15	TGTGCCACCAGCAGGGAGGGGTTAGATACGCAGTATTTT	CATSREGLDTQYF
TRBJ1-2	.	TRBD1	TRBV27	TGTGCCAGCAGTTTGGGGACAGGGGGCCTGGAGGGCTACACCTTC	CASSLGTGGLEGYTF
TRBJ1-1	.	.	TRBV23-1	TGCGCCAGCAGTCATGGGGTTGACGGACACCACGAAGCTTTCTTT	CASSHGVDGHHEAFF
TRBJ1-1	.	.	TRBV5-4	TGTGCCAGCAGCCCCCAAGCGGGGAAGAACACTGAAGCTTTCTTT	CASSPQAGKNTEAFF
TRBJ2-3	.	TRBD2	TRBV5-1	TGCGCCAGCAGCTCACAAGGGACTAGCGGGGGAGATACGCAGTATTTT	CASSSQGTSGGDTQYF
TRBJ2-1	.	.	TRBV19	TGTGCCAGTAGTATACAGAGGTACAATGAGCAGTTCTTC	CASSIQRYNEQFF
TRBJ1-2	.	.	TRBV11-2	TGTGCCAGCAGCCAGGACGGGAAAGTCGCCAACTATGGCTACACCTTC	CASSQDGKVANYGYTF
TRBJ1-2	.	.	TRBV3-1/TRBV3-2	TGTGCCAGCAGCCTACAGGGAGTCTACACCTTC	CASSLQGVYTF
TRBJ2-1	.	.	TRBV2	TGTGCCAGCAGTGAAGATAATAGCGCCTACAATGAGCAGTTCTTC	CASSEDNSAYNEQFF